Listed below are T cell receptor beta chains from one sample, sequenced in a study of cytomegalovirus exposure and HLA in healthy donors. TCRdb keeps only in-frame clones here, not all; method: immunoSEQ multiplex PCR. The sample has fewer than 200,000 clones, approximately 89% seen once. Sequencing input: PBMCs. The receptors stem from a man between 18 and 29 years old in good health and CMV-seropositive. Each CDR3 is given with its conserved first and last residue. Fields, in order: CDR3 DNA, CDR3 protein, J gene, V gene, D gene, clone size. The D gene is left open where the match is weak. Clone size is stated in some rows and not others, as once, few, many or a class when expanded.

DNA: TGCAGCGTTGTCGGACAGGGACCTTCCCACTATGGCTACACCTTC
CDR3: CSVVGQGPSHYGYTF
J: TRBJ1-2
V: TRBV29-1
D: TRBD1
size: once

DNA: TGTGCCAGCAGCACTGACGGGGTCGGGCAGTACTTC
CDR3: CASSTDGVGQYF
J: TRBJ2-7
V: TRBV7-9
D: NA
size: NA

DNA: TGTGCCAGCAGACCTGGACACTTTTCTACGGGGCAGTACTTC
CDR3: CASRPGHFSTGQYF
J: TRBJ2-7
V: TRBV28
D: NA
size: NA

DNA: TGTGCCAGCAGTTTCTCAGATACGCAGTATTTT
CDR3: CASSFSDTQYF
J: TRBJ2-3
V: TRBV27
D: NA
size: NA

DNA: TGTGCCGCACAGGGGGGAGACAAAAACATTCAGTACTTC
CDR3: CAAQGGDKNIQYF
J: TRBJ2-4
V: TRBV28
D: TRBD1
size: NA

DNA: TGTGCCAGCAGCCTACCGGGGGGGGATTGGGCCTACAATGAGCAGTTCTTC
CDR3: CASSLPGGDWAYNEQFF
J: TRBJ2-1
V: TRBV5-6
D: TRBD2
size: NA

DNA: TGTGCCAGCAGCCAAGCGGAGGACAGGGTCGAGCAGTACTTC
CDR3: CASSQAEDRVEQYF
J: TRBJ2-7
V: TRBV4-2
D: TRBD1
size: NA

DNA: TGCGCCAGCAGCAGTAGCGGGGGGGCAGATACGCAGTATTTT
CDR3: CASSSSGGADTQYF
J: TRBJ2-3
V: TRBV5-1
D: TRBD2
size: NA

DNA: TGCGCCAGCAGCCCCGAGGAAGCCCTGAACACTGAAGCTTTCTTT
CDR3: CASSPEEALNTEAFF
J: TRBJ1-1
V: TRBV5-1
D: NA
size: NA

DNA: TGTGCCAGCAGTTTGACAGAAGCCTATGGCTACACCTTC
CDR3: CASSLTEAYGYTF
J: TRBJ1-2
V: TRBV28
D: NA
size: NA

DNA: TGTGCCAGCGACCAGGGGGCTAACTATGGCTACACCTTC
CDR3: CASDQGANYGYTF
J: TRBJ1-2
V: TRBV5-6
D: TRBD1
size: once

DNA: TGTGCCACCAGCAGAGCCGGGAGCACAGATACGCAGTATTTT
CDR3: CATSRAGSTDTQYF
J: TRBJ2-3
V: TRBV15
D: NA
size: NA

DNA: TGTGCCAGCACTAGGGGGACTGAAGCTTTCTTT
CDR3: CASTRGTEAFF
J: TRBJ1-1
V: TRBV6-5
D: NA
size: NA

DNA: TGTGCCAGCAGTTTGGACAGGGTCAATGAGCAGTTCTTC
CDR3: CASSLDRVNEQFF
J: TRBJ2-1
V: TRBV6-6
D: TRBD1
size: NA

DNA: TGTGCCAGCAGCTTGGTGATAGAGCCCGGGAATTCACCCCTCCACTTT
CDR3: CASSLVIEPGNSPLHF
J: TRBJ1-6
V: TRBV5-6
D: NA
size: NA

DNA: TGTGCCAGTAGTATGTCCAGGTCTGGGGCCAACGTCCTGACTTTC
CDR3: CASSMSRSGANVLTF
J: TRBJ2-6
V: TRBV19
D: NA
size: NA

DNA: TGTGCCAGCAGGAACAGGGCTACAAACTATGGCTACACCTTC
CDR3: CASRNRATNYGYTF
J: TRBJ1-2
V: TRBV6-5
D: NA
size: NA

DNA: TGCGCCAGCAGCCAAAGCCTAGCGGGGGACACCGGGGAGCTGTTTTTT
CDR3: CASSQSLAGDTGELFF
J: TRBJ2-2
V: TRBV4-1
D: TRBD2
size: NA

DNA: TGTGCCAGCAGCTCGCCGGACAGGGGAGAAACAGATACGCAGTATTTT
CDR3: CASSSPDRGETDTQYF
J: TRBJ2-3
V: TRBV7-2
D: TRBD1
size: NA

DNA: TGTGCCAGCAGTCCAACCTATAATTCACCCCTCCACTTT
CDR3: CASSPTYNSPLHF
J: TRBJ1-6
V: TRBV27
D: NA
size: NA

DNA: TGTGCCAGCAGCTTGATGGGACAGGTAGACAATGAGCAGTTCTTC
CDR3: CASSLMGQVDNEQFF
J: TRBJ2-1
V: TRBV7-2
D: TRBD1
size: NA

DNA: TGTGCCAGCAGCCCCTGGGACAGGTTGGAAAAACTGTTTTTT
CDR3: CASSPWDRLEKLFF
J: TRBJ1-4
V: TRBV9
D: TRBD1
size: NA

DNA: TGCGCCAGCAGCCCTCGAGCGGGAGTAACCTACAATGAGCAGTTCTTC
CDR3: CASSPRAGVTYNEQFF
J: TRBJ2-1
V: TRBV4-1
D: TRBD2
size: NA

DNA: TGTGCCAGCTCACTGTCATCCAGGGAAGACGAGCAGTACTTC
CDR3: CASSLSSREDEQYF
J: TRBJ2-7
V: TRBV18
D: NA
size: few

DNA: TGTGCCAGCCGACAGGGGCCGGTTAATTCACCCCTCCACTTT
CDR3: CASRQGPVNSPLHF
J: TRBJ1-6
V: TRBV21-1
D: NA
size: few

DNA: TGTGCCAGCAGCTTCGGGGAGGGAGGGAACTATGGCTACACCTTC
CDR3: CASSFGEGGNYGYTF
J: TRBJ1-2
V: TRBV5-4
D: NA
size: once

DNA: TGTGCCAGCAGTCGGGAGGGGGTCGGCTCCTACGAGCAGTACTTC
CDR3: CASSREGVGSYEQYF
J: TRBJ2-7
V: TRBV6-5
D: TRBD2
size: NA

DNA: TGCGCCAGCAGCCAAAAACGGGGGGCAAGGCACGAGCAGTACTTC
CDR3: CASSQKRGARHEQYF
J: TRBJ2-7
V: TRBV4-3
D: NA
size: NA

DNA: TGTGCCAGCAGTGAAACCGGGACAGGTATACCCATGTGGCCGCAGTATTTT
CDR3: CASSETGTGIPMWPQYF
J: TRBJ2-3
V: TRBV6-1
D: TRBD1
size: NA

DNA: TGTGCCAGCAGCGTAGGTGGCGGAGTCACTGCAGCAGATACGCAGTATTTT
CDR3: CASSVGGGVTAADTQYF
J: TRBJ2-3
V: TRBV9
D: NA
size: NA

DNA: TGTGCCAGCAGTGAAATTGTCCCTCCCGTTAATCAGCCCCAGCATTTT
CDR3: CASSEIVPPVNQPQHF
J: TRBJ1-5
V: TRBV6-1
D: NA
size: NA

DNA: TGTGCCAGCAGCTCAGGGGTCGTAGATTCACCCCTTCACTTT
CDR3: CASSSGVVDSPLHF
J: TRBJ1-6
V: TRBV7-6
D: NA
size: NA

DNA: TGTGCCAGCAGCTTGAGCGGGAGAGTCGACGAGCAGTACTTC
CDR3: CASSLSGRVDEQYF
J: TRBJ2-7
V: TRBV7-8
D: TRBD2
size: NA

DNA: TGTGCCAGCAGACATAGCGGGAGGATCCACGAGCAGTACTTC
CDR3: CASRHSGRIHEQYF
J: TRBJ2-7
V: TRBV27
D: TRBD2
size: NA

DNA: TGTGCCAGCAGCTTAGGTCCCGAGCCCCCGGGTGAGCAGTTCTTC
CDR3: CASSLGPEPPGEQFF
J: TRBJ2-1
V: TRBV13
D: NA
size: NA

DNA: TGCGCCAGCAGCCAAGCCGGGGGACTAGCGGGAGGCGGGGAGCTGTTTTTT
CDR3: CASSQAGGLAGGGELFF
J: TRBJ2-2
V: TRBV4-3
D: TRBD2
size: NA

DNA: TGTGCCTGGAGTGTGGGCAGCCAAGAGACCCAGTACTTC
CDR3: CAWSVGSQETQYF
J: TRBJ2-5
V: TRBV30
D: NA
size: NA

DNA: TGTGCTAGTGGTTTGGTACTGGGACAGGGGGGATACGAGCAGTACTTC
CDR3: CASGLVLGQGGYEQYF
J: TRBJ2-7
V: TRBV12-5
D: TRBD1
size: NA

DNA: TGTGCCAGCAGTTTTCGTACCACCGGCTACGAGCAGTACTTC
CDR3: CASSFRTTGYEQYF
J: TRBJ2-7
V: TRBV28
D: NA
size: NA

DNA: TGTGCCAGAACGGACTCAAGGTTCCTAGTCATCTCTGGAAACACCATATATTTT
CDR3: CARTDSRFLVISGNTIYF
J: TRBJ1-3
V: TRBV6-4
D: NA
size: NA

DNA: TGTGCCAGCAGGTCTACAGTTAGCACAGATACGCAGTATTTT
CDR3: CASRSTVSTDTQYF
J: TRBJ2-3
V: TRBV5-6
D: NA
size: NA

DNA: TGTGCCAGCAGCCCTACAGGGGCCGGGGATGAGCAGTTCTTC
CDR3: CASSPTGAGDEQFF
J: TRBJ2-1
V: TRBV9
D: TRBD1
size: NA

DNA: TGTGCCAGCAGTACCGGGACAGGGACTGGCTACACCTTC
CDR3: CASSTGTGTGYTF
J: TRBJ1-2
V: TRBV6-6
D: TRBD1
size: NA

DNA: TGTGCCAGCAGCTTAGGAACAGGCCACACCGGGGAGCTGTTTTTT
CDR3: CASSLGTGHTGELFF
J: TRBJ2-2
V: TRBV7-6
D: NA
size: NA

DNA: TGTGCCAGCAGCCCCCGAGGGACAGCCTACGAGCAGTACTTC
CDR3: CASSPRGTAYEQYF
J: TRBJ2-7
V: TRBV7-2
D: TRBD1
size: NA

DNA: TGTGCCAGCAGTTCCCTGGGACTAGCGGGAGACTACGAGCAGTACTTC
CDR3: CASSSLGLAGDYEQYF
J: TRBJ2-7
V: TRBV6-6
D: TRBD2
size: NA

DNA: TGTGCCACCAGGAAGACAGGTCAGAACACCGGGGAGCTGTTTTTT
CDR3: CATRKTGQNTGELFF
J: TRBJ2-2
V: TRBV2
D: NA
size: NA

DNA: TGCAGCGTTGAAGGACAGGGCAATGAGCAGTTCTTC
CDR3: CSVEGQGNEQFF
J: TRBJ2-1
V: TRBV29-1
D: TRBD1
size: NA